Listed below are T cell receptor beta chains from one sample, sequenced in a study of shared clonotypes between healthy human individuals. Repertoires were generated with immunoSEQ multiplex PCR, while TCRdb's copy carries only in-frame clones and drops some. The data contain more than 2 million clones, 93% of them singletons. Sequencing used naive CD8+ T cells from PBMCs. The receptors shown here come from a man younger than 35 in good health. Some clones in this sample may be carry-over from other donors' samples. The CDR3 runs from the conserved cysteine through the conserved F or W. The D gene is left open where the match is weak. Some rows mark clone size as missing; the rest say once, few, many or name a class of expanded clone.

d_call,clone_size,j_call,v_call,cdr3_aa,cdr3_nt
TRBD2,.,TRBJ2-1,TRBV4-1,CASSQTSGAYNEQFF,TGCGCCAGCAGCCAGACTAGCGGGGCCTACAATGAGCAGTTCTTC
.,.,TRBJ2-7,TRBV5-4,CASSPTLDLSREGEQYF,TGTGCCAGCAGCCCAACCCTAGACCTCTCCAGAGAGGGCGAGCAGTACTTC
.,.,TRBJ1-1,TRBV6-1,CASSDLNTWEAFF,TGTGCCAGCAGTGATCTCAACACCTGGGAAGCTTTCTTT
.,.,TRBJ1-1,TRBV6-6,CASTYLLGTEAFF,TGTGCCAGCACCTACCTCTTGGGAACTGAAGCTTTCTTT
.,.,TRBJ1-2,TRBV30,CAGEQGYNYGYTF,TGTGCCGGAGAACAGGGTTATAACTATGGCTACACCTTC
.,.,TRBJ2-2,TRBV6-5,CASSGPQATGELFF,TGTGCCAGCAGTGGGCCCCAGGCCACCGGGGAGCTGTTTTTT
.,.,TRBJ2-5,TRBV27,CASSSRTAQETQYF,TGTGCCAGCAGTTCCAGGACAGCACAAGAGACCCAGTACTTC
.,.,TRBJ2-2,TRBV6-5,CASSYQQATGELFF,TGTGCCAGCAGTTATCAACAGGCTACCGGGGAGCTGTTTTTT
TRBD2,.,TRBJ2-3,TRBV5-4,CASSFLAGASSTDTQYF,TGTGCCAGCAGCTTTCTAGCGGGAGCTAGTAGCACAGATACGCAGTATTTT
.,.,TRBJ2-7,TRBV10-3,CAIRGGHSYEQYF,TGTGCCATTAGGGGTGGGCACTCCTACGAGCAGTACTTC
.,.,TRBJ2-2,TRBV27,CATRSDTGELFF,TGTGCCACCAGATCCGACACCGGGGAGCTGTTTTTT
TRBD2,.,TRBJ2-7,TRBV28,CASRFSGNSYEQYF,TGTGCCAGCAGATTTAGCGGGAACTCCTACGAGCAGTACTTC
TRBD1,.,TRBJ1-2,TRBV6-5,CASSLGAGTAGYTF,TGTGCCAGCAGTCTGGGAGCCGGGACAGCCGGCTACACCTTC
TRBD2,.,TRBJ2-7,TRBV27,CASSPGTSGSNEQYF,TGTGCCAGCAGTCCGGGGACTAGCGGGAGCAACGAGCAGTACTTC
.,.,TRBJ1-1,TRBV19,CASSFYRENTEAFF,TGTGCCAGTAGTTTTTACAGGGAGAACACTGAAGCTTTCTTT
.,.,TRBJ2-3,TRBV27,CASSLSPDTQYF,TGTGCCAGCAGTTTATCTCCAGATACGCAGTATTTT
TRBD1,.,TRBJ2-7,TRBV7-6,CASSLATGEAYEQYF,TGTGCCAGCAGCTTAGCGACAGGGGAAGCGTACGAGCAGTACTTC
.,.,TRBJ2-7,TRBV27,CASSLSWDKTYEQYF,TGTGCCAGCAGTTTATCGTGGGACAAGACCTACGAGCAGTACTTC
.,.,TRBJ2-1,TRBV28,CASSLPLDKKFSYNEQFF,TGTGCCAGCAGTTTACCATTGGACAAAAAGTTCTCCTACAATGAGCAGTTCTTC
.,.,TRBJ2-7,TRBV28,CASSFQGDEQYF,TGTGCCAGCAGTTTCCAGGGTGACGAGCAGTACTTC
.,.,TRBJ1-1,TRBV6-5,CASSYSGENTEAFF,TGTGCCAGCAGTTACTCTGGGGAAAACACTGAAGCTTTCTTT
.,.,TRBJ1-1,TRBV19,CASSPRTTQNTEAFF,TGTGCCAGTAGTCCAAGGACAACACAGAACACTGAAGCTTTCTTT
TRBD1,.,TRBJ2-7,TRBV4-1,CASSPRTGGTYEQYF,TGCGCCAGCAGCCCGAGGACAGGGGGTACCTACGAGCAGTACTTC
.,.,TRBJ2-7,TRBV28,CASSIPVRRDEQYF,TGTGCCAGCAGTATCCCCGTTCGGAGGGACGAGCAGTACTTC
.,.,TRBJ2-7,TRBV5-6,CASSRGAGSYEQYF,TGTGCCAGCAGCAGAGGGGCGGGATCCTACGAGCAGTACTTC
TRBD1,.,TRBJ1-4,TRBV2,CASTQRQGGNEKLFF,TGTGCCAGCACCCAAAGGCAGGGGGGGAATGAAAAACTGTTTTTT
.,once,TRBJ1-5,TRBV4-2,CASSAATGSNQPQHF,TGTGCCAGCAGCGCCGCCACAGGGAGTAATCAGCCCCAGCATTTT
.,.,TRBJ2-7,TRBV27,CASSPSEGVVSYEQYF,TGTGCCAGCAGTCCCTCCGAGGGGGTAGTCTCCTACGAGCAGTACTTC
.,.,TRBJ1-4,TRBV28,CASSLIQDNEKLFF,TGTGCCAGCAGTTTAATCCAGGATAATGAAAAACTGTTTTTT
.,.,TRBJ2-2,TRBV30,CAWSPKPNTGELFF,TGTGCCTGGAGTCCGAAACCGAACACCGGGGAGCTGTTTTTT
TRBD2,.,TRBJ2-2,TRBV5-6,CASSLEVAGVVGELFF,TGTGCCAGCAGCTTGGAGGTAGCGGGAGTCGTCGGGGAGCTGTTTTTT
TRBD2,.,TRBJ2-3,TRBV7-2,CASSLSLAGGRGTDTQYF,TGTGCCAGCAGCTTATCACTAGCGGGAGGTCGGGGTACAGATACGCAGTATTTT
.,.,TRBJ1-2,TRBV2,CASEGQDDYGYTF,TGTGCCAGCGAAGGGCAGGACGACTATGGCTACACCTTC
TRBD2,.,TRBJ2-3,TRBV27,CASSSLTSGTQYF,TGTGCCAGCAGTTCCCTGACTAGCGGGACGCAGTATTTT
.,.,TRBJ2-2,TRBV7-3,CASSLGFLAESNTGELFF,TGTGCCAGCAGCTTAGGGTTTCTCGCGGAATCGAACACCGGGGAGCTGTTTTTT
TRBD2,.,TRBJ2-1,TRBV28,CASSLAGVGSFF,TGTGCCAGCAGTTTAGCGGGAGTGGGGTCGTTCTTC
TRBD2,once,TRBJ2-1,TRBV27,CASSYLAGANEQFF,TGTGCCAGCAGTTATCTAGCGGGGGCCAATGAGCAGTTCTTC
TRBD2,.,TRBJ2-7,TRBV15,CATSHGPGGPYEQYF,TGTGCCACCAGCCACGGGCCGGGAGGGCCGTACGAGCAGTACTTC
TRBD1,.,TRBJ1-4,TRBV6-1,CASSEFGGQGYEKLFF,TGTGCCAGCAGTGAATTTGGGGGACAGGGGTATGAAAAACTGTTTTTT
TRBD1,.,TRBJ2-7,TRBV15,CATSSPDRGARYEQYF,TGTGCCACCAGCAGCCCTGACAGGGGCGCAAGGTACGAGCAGTACTTC
.,once,TRBJ2-1,TRBV9,CASSARRAGEQFF,TGTGCCAGCAGCGCCCGACGTGCGGGGGAGCAGTTCTTC
TRBD2,.,TRBJ2-5,TRBV7-9,CASGLSGYERESIETQYF,TGTGCCAGCGGCCTTTCAGGGTACGAGCGGGAGTCTATAGAGACCCAGTACTTC
.,few,TRBJ2-2,TRBV30,CAWSEANPGELFF,TGTGCCTGGAGTGAGGCAAACCCCGGGGAGCTGTTTTTT